This T cell receptor beta chain originates from a study of control samples from healthy donors and cancer patients (dated by TCRdb to 2020 to 2021). Libraries were made using the immunoSEQ multiplex PCR assay. Not all clones reach the TCRdb copy of this immuneACCESS table, which keeps in-frame sequences only. Checked studies attribute under half of the gap to unresolved V genes and leave the rest unexplained. This sample lists 350,000 to 450,000 clones; around 90% were detected once. In total, the top ten clones hold about 6.3% of the sample. The CDR3 sequence holds 12 residues, the cysteine and phenylalanine included. Only CDR3 DNA remains: 36 bases, in frame from the first base. From the germline V gene (reference sequence), CDR1 is GTSNPN and CDR2 is SVGIG. The junction shows trimming of 6 bases on V and 1 base on J, and the gene matches do not reach 3 bases of it. A note on this clone: The specificity of this receptor is unknown. Base quality data are lacking; no much larger clone is found one base away.

The sequence was obtained from a man aged 35 to 55 with head and neck cancer. Input material: PBMCs. Here the chain combines TRBV30 and TRBJ2-7, and TRBD1 aligns with 7 junction nucleotides. The CDR3 region has the sequence CACGDSSYEQYF. The DNA sequence reads TGTGCCTGTGGGGACAGTTCCTACGAGCAGTACTTC.